The rows below give T cell receptor beta chains drawn from one sample of a study of memory CD4+ T cells and cytomegalovirus serostatus. The assay was immunoSEQ multiplex PCR, and TCRdb's table has in-frame clones only and misses some. The table includes approximately 45,000 clones, over 60% detected once. The sample comprised memory CD4+ T cells from blood. Every receptor here comes from an adult in good health and CMV-seronegative. CDR3s include the opening cysteine and the closing phenylalanine or tryptophan. Each record gives: D gene, J gene, CDR3 length, V gene, clone size, CDR3 protein, CDR3 DNA. D genes are given only for firm matches. Rows give clone size only sometimes, using once, few, many, or a class for an expanded clone.

NA,TRBJ1-2,11,TRBV30,NA,CASGYSGGYTF,TGTGCCTCGGGGTATTCGGGGGGCTACACCTTC
NA,TRBJ1-5,13,TRBV2,once,CASSGTGRQPQHF,TGTGCCAGCAGCGGTACAGGGAGGCAGCCCCAGCATTTT
NA,TRBJ1-5,14,TRBV21-1,NA,CASIRTGTGQPQHF,TGTGCCAGCATTCGGACAGGGACGGGCCAGCCCCAGCATTTT
NA,TRBJ1-1,13,TRBV2,NA,CASRTTLNGEAFF,TGTGCCAGCCGGACTACGCTGAATGGTGAAGCTTTCTTT
NA,TRBJ1-1,14,TRBV6-6,NA,CASSDRIIGREAFF,TGTGCCAGCAGTGACAGAATTATCGGTAGAGAAGCTTTCTTT
NA,TRBJ1-4,14,TRBV5-1,NA,CASSQGTQNEKLFF,TGCGCCAGCAGCCAAGGGACACAAAATGAAAAACTGTTTTTT
NA,TRBJ1-3,14,TRBV30,NA,CAWSVRGARNTIYF,TGTGCCTGGAGTGTACGGGGGGCTAGAAACACCATATATTTT
NA,TRBJ1-1,13,TRBV5-6,NA,CASSLGANTEAFF,TGTGCCAGCAGCTTGGGCGCGAACACTGAAGCTTTCTTT
NA,TRBJ1-1,14,TRBV2,NA,CASSPDSLNTEAFF,TGTGCCAGCAGTCCAGACAGCCTGAACACTGAAGCTTTCTTT
TRBD2,TRBJ2-4,21,TRBV19,NA,CASSTSPGLAGGHRAKNIQYF,TGTGCCAGTAGTACCTCACCGGGACTAGCGGGAGGACACCGAGCCAAAAACATTCAGTACTTC
NA,TRBJ1-6,18,TRBV7-9,NA,CASSSGQQAGSYNSPLHF,TGTGCCAGCAGCTCCGGACAGCAGGCAGGCTCCTATAATTCACCCCTCCACTTT
NA,TRBJ2-1,15,TRBV6-1,NA,CASTPGHHFDNEQFF,TGTGCCAGCACCCCGGGACACCACTTTGACAATGAGCAGTTCTTC
NA,TRBJ1-1,12,TRBV19,few,CASTSRSAEAFF,TGTGCCAGTACCTCGCGGTCAGCTGAAGCTTTCTTT
NA,TRBJ2-5,13,TRBV25-1,NA,CASSELRKETQYF,TGTGCCAGCAGTGAATTGAGAAAAGAGACCCAGTACTTC
TRBD2,TRBJ2-2,17,TRBV19,NA,CASSAGAGFANTGELFF,TGTGCCAGTAGTGCCGGAGCGGGGTTCGCGAACACCGGGGAGCTGTTTTTT
NA,TRBJ2-5,14,TRBV16,NA,CASGGQVDRETQYF,TGTGCCAGCGGTGGACAAGTGGACAGAGAGACCCAGTACTTC
TRBD1,TRBJ1-2,15,TRBV6-5,NA,CASRPGTGVYYGYTF,TGTGCCAGCAGACCCGGGACAGGGGTCTACTATGGCTACACCTTC
NA,TRBJ1-1,14,TRBV5-6,NA,CASSLPNSNTEAFF,TGTGCCAGCAGCTTACCCAATTCGAACACTGAAGCTTTCTTT
TRBD2,TRBJ2-5,17,TRBV4-1,once,CASSQGGTSGKRETQYF,TGCGCCAGCAGCCAAGGGGGTACTAGCGGGAAAAGAGAGACCCAGTACTTC
TRBD2,TRBJ2-3,16,TRBV30,NA,CAWSVGTSGDKDTQYF,TGTGCCTGGAGTGTAGGGACTAGCGGGGATAAAGATACGCAGTATTTT
NA,TRBJ1-1,17,TRBV10-2,once,CASSARDGQGKGTEAFF,TGCGCCAGCAGTGCCCGAGATGGTCAGGGGAAGGGGACTGAAGCTTTCTTT
TRBD1,TRBJ2-7,13,TRBV18,once,CASSPPGQGEQYF,TGTGCCAGCTCACCACCGGGACAGGGCGAGCAGTACTTC
TRBD2,TRBJ2-7,16,TRBV5-1,NA,CASSLASSGRHYEQYF,TGCGCCAGCAGCTTGGCCAGTAGCGGGAGACACTACGAGCAGTACTTC
NA,TRBJ2-6,17,TRBV5-5,few,CASSLPYSYSGANVLTF,TGTGCCAGCAGCTTGCCTTATTCTTACTCTGGGGCCAACGTCCTGACTTTC
NA,TRBJ1-5,13,TRBV2,NA,CASTMRRAQPQHF,TGTGCCAGCACCATGAGGAGGGCTCAGCCCCAGCATTTT
NA,TRBJ1-1,13,TRBV7-2,NA,CASSLATGTEAFF,TGTGCCAGCAGCTTAGCAACGGGCACTGAAGCTTTCTTT
NA,TRBJ2-2,17,TRBV2,NA,CASSFGADGAGRGELFF,TGTGCCAGTAGCTTTGGGGCGGACGGAGCGGGCCGCGGGGAGCTGTTTTTT
TRBD1,TRBJ2-7,15,TRBV30,once,CAWSSGTDSSYEQYF,TGTGCCTGGAGTTCCGGGACAGACAGCTCCTACGAGCAGTACTTC
TRBD1,TRBJ2-7,16,TRBV14,NA,CASSRAGTGSWSEQYF,TGTGCCAGCAGCCGGGCCGGGACAGGGAGTTGGAGCGAGCAGTACTTC
NA,TRBJ1-5,19,TRBV28,NA,CASVEYRHSSLPGNQPQHF,TGTGCCAGCGTCGAGTACAGGCATAGTTCCCTCCCGGGTAATCAGCCCCAGCATTTT
TRBD1,TRBJ1-2,14,TRBV2,NA,CASVGRQGTSGYTF,TGTGCCAGCGTCGGGCGACAGGGGACGTCGGGCTACACCTTC
NA,TRBJ1-4,14,TRBV7-2,NA,CASSLFGSNEKLFF,TGTGCCAGCAGCTTATTTGGCTCAAATGAAAAACTGTTTTTT
NA,TRBJ1-1,14,TRBV30,NA,CACTLIIGVTEAFF,TGTGCCTGCACCCTCATTATAGGGGTCACTGAAGCTTTCTTT
NA,TRBJ1-2,13,TRBV4-1,few,CASSQLDNYGYTF,TGCGCCAGCAGCCAACTAGACAACTATGGCTACACCTTC
TRBD2,TRBJ2-5,14,TRBV4-1,NA,CASSTIAGDETQYF,TGCGCCAGCAGCACCATAGCGGGAGACGAGACCCAGTACTTC
TRBD1,TRBJ1-1,16,TRBV29-1,NA,CSDRAGGATVGTEAFF,TGCAGCGATCGCGCAGGGGGAGCTACCGTGGGCACTGAAGCTTTCTTT
TRBD1,TRBJ1-4,13,TRBV30,few,CAWSNQGGKKLFF,TGTGCCTGGAGCAATCAGGGGGGGAAAAAACTGTTTTTT
NA,TRBJ1-1,14,TRBV7-9,NA,CASSLAAVNTEAFF,TGTGCCAGCAGCTTAGCGGCGGTGAACACTGAAGCTTTCTTT
TRBD1,TRBJ2-5,14,TRBV6-6,NA,CASSYSWGQETQYF,TGTGCCAGCAGTTACTCTTGGGGACAGGAGACCCAGTACTTC
NA,TRBJ2-7,15,TRBV28,NA,CASSFPGGRSYEQYF,TGTGCCAGCAGTTTCCCCGGCGGGCGCTCCTACGAGCAGTACTTC
NA,TRBJ1-1,16,TRBV7-2,NA,CASSALRGRGGHEAFF,TGTGCCAGCAGCGCGCTCAGGGGTCGCGGGGGACATGAAGCTTTCTTT
NA,TRBJ1-2,14,TRBV2,NA,CASIPSRGTYGYTF,TGTGCCAGCATCCCCTCGAGAGGGACCTATGGCTACACCTTC
TRBD1,TRBJ1-4,14,TRBV27,few,CASSSKGAKEKLFF,TGTGCCAGCAGTTCCAAGGGGGCGAAGGAAAAACTGTTTTTT
TRBD2,TRBJ2-1,17,TRBV7-3,NA,CASSPRLAGGNGGEQFF,TGTGCCAGCAGCCCCCGACTAGCGGGAGGAAACGGCGGTGAGCAGTTCTTC
NA,TRBJ1-2,14,TRBV5-1,NA,CASSLERGLYGYTF,TGCGCCAGCAGCCTAGAGAGGGGACTCTATGGCTACACCTTC
NA,TRBJ1-2,14,TRBV11-1,once,CASSLTPQGYGYTF,TGTGCCAGCAGCTTAACGCCCCAGGGGTATGGCTACACCTTC
NA,TRBJ1-4,15,TRBV6-5,NA,CASSYSGGLGEKLFF,TGTGCCAGCAGTTACTCGGGGGGGCTGGGTGAAAAACTGTTTTTT
TRBD1,TRBJ2-7,15,TRBV6-5,NA,CASSYGTGRSYEQYF,TGTGCCAGCAGTTACGGGACAGGGAGGTCTTACGAGCAGTACTTC